This TCR beta chain came from a study of blood T cell repertoires in COVID-19. As for the study in general: T cells, B-cell-depleted T cells, or PBMCs provided the cDNA or gDNA that served as material.

The CDR3 extends over 13 amino acids. CDR1 SGHTS and CDR2 YDEGEE come from the germline V gene. Trimming removed 3 bases at V and 7 bases at J, with 11 bases between. This clone was observed a few times. As processed by the authors: Estimation of nucleated cell counts relied on the amplification of reference gene primers. Using immunoSEQ multiplex PCR, the repertoire was profiled, and TCRdb retains in-frame clones only, with some absent. V and J calls and clone size are as listed in that table; D and trimming were resolved from the DNA. Of roughly 86,000 clones in the sample, 91% were seen once. This TCR was sampled from a woman in her fifties or sixties in a cohort sampled during active COVID-19. This chain connects TRBV5-8 to TRBJ1-3, with no clear D. Material: peripheral blood. For the CDR3, the DNA is TGTGCCAGCAGCTCCCCGGTCCGGAACACCATATATTTT. Its protein is CASSSPVRNTIYF. Using reference TRBV5-8 and TRBJ1-3 for the parts outside the CDR3, the full variable domain is EAGVTQSPTHLIKTRGQQATLRCSPISGHTSVYWYQQALGLGLQFLLWYDEGEERNRGNFPPRFSGRQFPNYSSELNVNALELEDSALYLCASSSPVRNTIYFGEGSWLTVV.